This TCR beta chain was identified in a study of cytomegalovirus exposure and HLA in healthy donors. Findings and limits, study-wide: In a later analysis, HLA-C alleles had the fewest associated TCRs, DRB1 alleles the most.

Points on this clone: Its antigen is currently unknown.

The PCR used 60 Vbeta and 13 Jbeta primers. Repertoires were generated with immunoSEQ multiplex PCR, while TCRdb's copy carries only in-frame clones and drops some. The table has approximately 100,000 clones, roughly 80% seen once. Sequenced: PBMCs. The receptor was derived from a man in his sixties in good health and CMV-seronegative.

The CDR3 reads CASSQEAGARTEAFF. CDR3 in DNA: TGCGCCAGCAGCCAAGAGGCGGGGGCCAGAACTGAAGCTTTCTTT. J is TRBJ1-1 and V is TRBV4-1; D might be TRBD1 (6 bases). Between the trimmed V and J ends, which lost 0 bases and 5 bases, there was a span of 13 bases. CDR3 size: 15 residues. CDR1 and CDR2 (germline): MGHRA, YSYEKL.